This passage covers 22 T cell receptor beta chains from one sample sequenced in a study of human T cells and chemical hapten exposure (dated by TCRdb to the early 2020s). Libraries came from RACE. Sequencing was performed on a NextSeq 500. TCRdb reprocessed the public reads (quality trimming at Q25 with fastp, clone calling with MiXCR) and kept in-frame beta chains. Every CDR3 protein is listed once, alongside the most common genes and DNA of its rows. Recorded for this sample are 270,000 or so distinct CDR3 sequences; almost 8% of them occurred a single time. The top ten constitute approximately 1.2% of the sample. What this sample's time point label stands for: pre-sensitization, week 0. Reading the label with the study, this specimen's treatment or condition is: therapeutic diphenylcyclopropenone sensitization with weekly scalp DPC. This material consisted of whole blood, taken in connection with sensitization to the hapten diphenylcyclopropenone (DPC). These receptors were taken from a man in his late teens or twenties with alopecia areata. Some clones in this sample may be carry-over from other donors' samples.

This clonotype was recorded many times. CDR3 in amino acids: CASSFSGGLASPLHF. CDR3 DNA sequence: TGTGCCAGCAGTTTCTCCGGGGGCCTGGCCTCACCCCTCCACTTT. V gene TRBV27 combines with J gene TRBJ1-6, with a tentative D call TRBD1 (6 bases). V lost 3 bases, J lost 10 bases, and 16 bases lay in between. The CDR3 loop spans 15 amino acids. Germline assignment: CDR1 MNHEY and CDR2 SMNVEV (reference sequence).

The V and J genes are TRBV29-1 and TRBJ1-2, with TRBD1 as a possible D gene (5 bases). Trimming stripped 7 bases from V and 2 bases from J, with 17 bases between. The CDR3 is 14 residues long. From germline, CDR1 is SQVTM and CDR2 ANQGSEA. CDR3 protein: CSACRFRDNYGYTF. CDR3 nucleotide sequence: TGCAGCGCCTGCAGGTTTCGGGACAACTATGGCTACACCTTC.

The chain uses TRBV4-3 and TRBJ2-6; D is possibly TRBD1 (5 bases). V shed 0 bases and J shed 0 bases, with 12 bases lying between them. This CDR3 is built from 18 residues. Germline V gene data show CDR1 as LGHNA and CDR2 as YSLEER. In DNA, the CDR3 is TGCGCCAGCAGCCAAGATATTGGAAGGGGCTCTGGGGCCAACGTCCTGACTTTC. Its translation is CASSQDIGRGSGANVLTF.

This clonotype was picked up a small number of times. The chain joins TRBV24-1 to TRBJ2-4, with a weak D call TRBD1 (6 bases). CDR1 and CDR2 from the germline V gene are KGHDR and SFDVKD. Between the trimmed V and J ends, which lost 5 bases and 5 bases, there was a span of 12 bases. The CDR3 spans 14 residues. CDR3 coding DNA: TGTGCCACCAGTGGCCCGGACAGAGAAAACATTCAGTACTTC. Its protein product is CATSGPDRENIQYF.

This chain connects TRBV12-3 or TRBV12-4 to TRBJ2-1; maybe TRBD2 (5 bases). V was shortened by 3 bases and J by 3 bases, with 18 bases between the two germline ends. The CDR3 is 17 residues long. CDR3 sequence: CASSFLSGATFYNEQFF. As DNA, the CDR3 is TGTGCCAGCAGTTTTTTGAGCGGAGCGACTTTCTACAATGAGCAGTTCTTC.

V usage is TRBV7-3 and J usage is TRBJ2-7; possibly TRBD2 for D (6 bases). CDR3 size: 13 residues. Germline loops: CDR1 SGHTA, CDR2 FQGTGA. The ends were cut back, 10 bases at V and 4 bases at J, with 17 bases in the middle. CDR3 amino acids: CATIEDYTYEQYV. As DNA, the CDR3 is TGTGCCACTATAGAGGACTATACGTACGAGCAGTACGTC.

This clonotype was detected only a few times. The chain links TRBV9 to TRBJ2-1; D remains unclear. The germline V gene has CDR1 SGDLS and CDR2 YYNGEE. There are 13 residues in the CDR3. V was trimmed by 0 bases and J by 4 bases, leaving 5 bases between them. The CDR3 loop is CASSVGSYNEQFF. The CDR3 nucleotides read TGTGCCAGCAGCGTAGGCAGTTACAATGAGCAGTTCTTC.

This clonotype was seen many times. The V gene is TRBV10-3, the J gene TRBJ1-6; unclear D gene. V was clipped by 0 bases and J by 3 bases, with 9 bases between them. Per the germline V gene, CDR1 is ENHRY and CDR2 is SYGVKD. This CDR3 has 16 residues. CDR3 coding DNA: TGTGCCATCAGTGAGTCCACAGAAGTCTATAATTCACCCCTCCACTTT. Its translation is CAISESTEVYNSPLHF.

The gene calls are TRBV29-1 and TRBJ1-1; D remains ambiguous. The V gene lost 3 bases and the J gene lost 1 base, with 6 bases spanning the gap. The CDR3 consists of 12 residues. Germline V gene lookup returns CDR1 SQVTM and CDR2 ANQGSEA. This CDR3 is CSVDRKNTEAFF. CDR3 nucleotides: TGCAGCGTTGACAGGAAGAACACTGAAGCTTTCTTT.

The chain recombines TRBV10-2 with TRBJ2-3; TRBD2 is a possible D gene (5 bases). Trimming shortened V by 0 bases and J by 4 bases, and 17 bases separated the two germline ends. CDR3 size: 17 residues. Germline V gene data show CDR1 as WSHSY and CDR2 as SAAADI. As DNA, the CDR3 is TGCGCCAGCAGTGAGTCGAAAAGGGTCGCGGGTGCAGATACGCAGTATTTT. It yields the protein CASSESKRVAGADTQYF.

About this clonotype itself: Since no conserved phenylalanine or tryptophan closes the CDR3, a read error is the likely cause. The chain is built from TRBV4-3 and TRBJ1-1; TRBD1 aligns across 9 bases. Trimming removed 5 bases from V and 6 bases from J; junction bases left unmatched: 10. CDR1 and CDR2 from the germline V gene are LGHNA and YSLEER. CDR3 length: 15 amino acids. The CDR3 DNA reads TGCGCCAGCAGCACCAGGACAGGGGCTCTCCCTGAAGCTTTCCTT. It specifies CASSTRTGALPEAFL.

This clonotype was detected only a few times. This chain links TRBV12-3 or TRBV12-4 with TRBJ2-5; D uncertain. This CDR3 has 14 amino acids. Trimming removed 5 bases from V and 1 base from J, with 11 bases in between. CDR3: CASSLEWSQETQYF. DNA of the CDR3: TGTGCCAGCAGTCTGGAATGGAGCCAAGAGACCCAGTACTTC.

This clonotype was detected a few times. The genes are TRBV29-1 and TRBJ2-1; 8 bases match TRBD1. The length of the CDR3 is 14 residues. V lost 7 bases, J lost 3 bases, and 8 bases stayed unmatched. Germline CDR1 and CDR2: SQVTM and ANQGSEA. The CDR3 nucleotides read TGCAGCGCCTCCGGGACAGGAAACTACAATGAGCAGTTCTTC. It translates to CSASGTGNYNEQFF.

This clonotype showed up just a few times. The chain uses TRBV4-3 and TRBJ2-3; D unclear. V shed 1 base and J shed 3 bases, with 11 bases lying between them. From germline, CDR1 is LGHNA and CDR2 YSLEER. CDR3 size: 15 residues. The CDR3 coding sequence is TGCGCCAGCAGCCAAGTACCTGGGCGGACAGATACGCAGTATTTT. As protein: CASSQVPGRTDTQYF.

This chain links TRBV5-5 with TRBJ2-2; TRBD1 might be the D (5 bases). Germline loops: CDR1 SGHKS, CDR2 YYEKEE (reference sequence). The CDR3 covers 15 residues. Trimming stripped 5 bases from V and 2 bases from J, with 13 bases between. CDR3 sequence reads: CASSLTERNTGELFF. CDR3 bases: TGTGCCAGCAGTTTGACAGAGAGAAACACCGGGGAGCTGTTTTTT. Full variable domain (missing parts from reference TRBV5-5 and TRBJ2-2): DAGVTQSPTHLIKTRGQQVTLRCSPISGHKSVSWYQQVLGQGPQFIFQYYEKEERGRGNFPDRFSARQFPNYSSELNVNALLLGDSALYLCASSLTERNTGELFFGEGSRLTVL.

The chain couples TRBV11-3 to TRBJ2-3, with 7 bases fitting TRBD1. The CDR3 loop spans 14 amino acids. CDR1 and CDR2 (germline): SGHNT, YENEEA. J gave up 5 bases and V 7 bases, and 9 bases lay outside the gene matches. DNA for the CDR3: TGTGCCAGCACCTCCGGGACAGATAGAGATACGCAGTATTTT. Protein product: CASTSGTDRDTQYF.

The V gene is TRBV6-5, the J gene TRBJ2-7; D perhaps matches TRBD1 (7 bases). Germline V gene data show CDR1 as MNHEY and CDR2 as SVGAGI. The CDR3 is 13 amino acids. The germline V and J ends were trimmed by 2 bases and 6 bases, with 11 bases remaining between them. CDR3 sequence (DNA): TGTGCCAGCAGTTACGGAGGGGACAGCGAGCAGTACTTC. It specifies CASSYGGDSEQYF.

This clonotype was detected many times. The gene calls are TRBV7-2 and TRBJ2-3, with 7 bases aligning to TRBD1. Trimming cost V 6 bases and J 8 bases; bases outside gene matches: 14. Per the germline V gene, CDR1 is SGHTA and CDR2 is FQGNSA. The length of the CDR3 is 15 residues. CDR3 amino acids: CASRTPSRGTGTQYF. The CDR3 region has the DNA TGTGCCAGCAGAACACCTAGCAGGGGGACGGGTACGCAGTATTTT.

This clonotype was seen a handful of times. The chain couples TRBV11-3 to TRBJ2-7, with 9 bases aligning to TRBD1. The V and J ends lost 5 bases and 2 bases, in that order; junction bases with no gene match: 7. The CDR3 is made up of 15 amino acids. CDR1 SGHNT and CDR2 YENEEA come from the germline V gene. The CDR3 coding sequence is TGTGCCAGCAGCCCCGGACAGGGGAAGACCTACGAGCAGTACTTC. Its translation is CASSPGQGKTYEQYF.

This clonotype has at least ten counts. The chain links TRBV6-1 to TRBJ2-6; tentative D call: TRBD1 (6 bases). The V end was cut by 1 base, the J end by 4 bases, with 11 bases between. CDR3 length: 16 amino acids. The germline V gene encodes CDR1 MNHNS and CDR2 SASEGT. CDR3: CASSEGSGAGANVLTF. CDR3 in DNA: TGTGCCAGCAGTGAAGGGTCAGGGGCAGGGGCCAACGTCCTGACTTTC.

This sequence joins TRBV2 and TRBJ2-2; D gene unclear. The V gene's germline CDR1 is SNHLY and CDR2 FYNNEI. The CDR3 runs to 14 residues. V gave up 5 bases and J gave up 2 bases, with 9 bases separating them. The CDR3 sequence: CASSLNRNTGELFF. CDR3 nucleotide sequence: TGTGCCAGCAGTTTGAACAGAAACACCGGGGAGCTGTTTTTT.

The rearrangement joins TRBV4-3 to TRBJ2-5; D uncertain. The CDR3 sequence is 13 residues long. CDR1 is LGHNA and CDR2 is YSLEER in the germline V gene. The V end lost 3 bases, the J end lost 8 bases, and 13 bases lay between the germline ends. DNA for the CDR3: TGCGCCAGCAGCCAGTACCTTTACAGAACCCAGTACTTC. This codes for CASSQYLYRTQYF.